This T cell receptor beta chain was obtained from a study of blood T cell repertoires in COVID-19. Study as a whole: From the United States, Italy and Spain came samples of acute and convalescent COVID-19.

The germline V gene encodes CDR1 MNHEY and CDR2 SMNVEV (reference sequence). V was shortened by 8 bases and J by 3 bases, with 10 bases between the two germline ends. CDR3 length equals 13 residues. The assay was immunoSEQ multiplex PCR, and TCRdb's table has in-frame clones only and misses some. The table has 80,000 to 100,000 clones, 90% to 95% seen once. This clonotype was sampled from a human donor with active COVID-19. The donor label of this sample is uncertain. The chain joins TRBV27 to TRBJ1-4; D is unclear. The sequenced material came from peripheral blood. The CDR3: CASRKRPNEKLFF. The CDR3 DNA reads TGTGCCAGCCGTAAGAGGCCTAATGAAAAACTGTTTTTT.